Sequencing of this TCR beta chain was carried out in a study of T-cell memory formation after mild COVID-19. For the study at large: There were largely donor-specific TCR clusters.

Per the germline V gene, CDR1 is GTSNPN and CDR2 is SVGIG (reference sequence). The CDR3 sequence is 14 residues long. V was shortened by 0 bases and J by 4 bases, with 10 bases between the two germline ends. TCRdb reprocessed the 5' RACE reads with MiXCR, giving one entry per CDR3 protein. The profile shows roughly 250,000 distinct CDR3 sequences, less than 20% of them singletons. This receptor was obtained from a man younger than 30 who had mild COVID-19 (a few samples of this study predate the infection). Cell type and time point are not known. Sequencing input: PBMCs or a T cell subset sorted from them (not recorded which). The chain links TRBV30 to TRBJ2-1; the D gene is possibly TRBD2 (5 bases). The DNA for the CDR3 is TGTGCCTGGAGTGTTCGGGGTTTATACAATGAGCAGTTCTTC. Protein sequence: CAWSVRGLYNEQFF.